These T cell receptor beta chains were read from a single sample in a study of blood T cell repertoires in COVID-19. The table came from immunoSEQ multiplex PCR; TCRdb's copy has only in-frame clones and leaves some out. The sample carries some 180,000 clones, roughly 80% recorded once. The sequenced sample was peripheral blood. The receptors come from a woman of 80 years or more with acute or convalescent COVID-19. CDR3s include the opening cysteine and the closing phenylalanine or tryptophan. D genes are given only for firm matches. Clone size, where shown, is once, few, many, or a class for clones that have expanded.

v_call	d_call	j_call	clone_size	cdr3_nt	cdr3_aa
TRBV5-4	TRBD1	TRBJ2-3	NA	TGTGCCAGCAGCACGCAACCGGGACAGGGAAGCACAGATACGCAGTATTTT	CASSTQPGQGSTDTQYF
TRBV6-5	TRBD1	TRBJ1-2	NA	TGTGCCAGCAGCCGGACAGGGGACTATGGCTACACCTTC	CASSRTGDYGYTF
TRBV28	NA	TRBJ2-7	NA	TGTGCCAGCGCTGTTCCAGGGGTATACGAGCAGTACTTC	CASAVPGVYEQYF
TRBV28	NA	TRBJ2-7	NA	TGTGCCAGCAGTTTACAGGGTAACGAGCAGTACTTC	CASSLQGNEQYF
TRBV9	NA	TRBJ2-1	NA	TGTGCCAGCAGCGTAGCCAGCTCCTACAATGAGCAGTTCTTC	CASSVASSYNEQFF
TRBV7-9	NA	TRBJ2-3	NA	TGTGCCAGCAGCTTACGACAGAACACAGATACGCAGTATTTT	CASSLRQNTDTQYF
TRBV2	NA	TRBJ1-1	NA	TGTGCCAGCAGTGAATGGGACTTAAATGGGGCTTTCTTT	CASSEWDLNGAFF
TRBV6-6	TRBD2	TRBJ2-7	NA	TGTGCCACCAAACTAGCGCACCTTTCCTACGAGCAGTACTTC	CATKLAHLSYEQYF
TRBV6-5	TRBD1	TRBJ2-7	NA	TGTGCCAGCAGTTGGGACAGAGACTACGAGCAGTACTTC	CASSWDRDYEQYF
TRBV6-6	NA	TRBJ1-5	NA	TGTGCCAGCAGACCGAGGGTTAGCAATCAGCCCCAGCATTTT	CASRPRVSNQPQHF
TRBV19	NA	TRBJ1-4	once	TGTGCCAGTAGTGGTGCGGTTTCAGGGTCAGGTGAAAAACTGTTTTTT	CASSGAVSGSGEKLFF
TRBV19	NA	TRBJ2-3	NA	TGTGCCAGTAGGGAAGGGGCAGGGAACGTGGATACGCAGTATTTT	CASREGAGNVDTQYF
TRBV19	TRBD1	TRBJ2-6	NA	TGTGCCAGTACACTGGGACAGTCTCCCTCTGGGGCCAACGTCCTGACTTTC	CASTLGQSPSGANVLTF
TRBV2	NA	TRBJ2-2	once	TGTGCCAGCAGGGGGGACTCCGGGGAGCTGTTTTTT	CASRGDSGELFF
TRBV5-1	NA	TRBJ1-1	NA	TGCGCCAGCAGCACACAACCGGGACAGAACACTGAAGCTTTCTTT	CASSTQPGQNTEAFF
TRBV5-4	NA	TRBJ2-4	NA	TGTGCCAGCAGCTTGGAAGGAACAAGAGGCAAAAACATTCAGTACTTC	CASSLEGTRGKNIQYF
TRBV4-1	NA	TRBJ2-3	few	TGCGCCAGCAGCCTTAACCCCTTGGGCCGGGGCCGGGACTTACCTCCAGATACGCAGTATTTT	CASSLNPLGRGRDLPPDTQYF
TRBV6-2/TRBV6-3	NA	TRBJ2-7	NA	TGTGCCAGCAGTTTTGGCCGATCCTACGAGCAGTACTTC	CASSFGRSYEQYF
TRBV3-1/TRBV3-2	TRBD1	TRBJ1-5	few	TGTGCCAGCAGCCCCCACTCTGGGGGACAGTCTTATCAGCCCCAGCATTTT	CASSPHSGGQSYQPQHF
TRBV7-2	NA	TRBJ1-5	NA	TGTGCCAGCAGCTTAGGTGACAGCTCAAATCAGCCCCAGCATTTT	CASSLGDSSNQPQHF
TRBV19	NA	TRBJ1-2	NA	TGTGCCAGTAGTATAGGAGCAGGGGAACCCTATGGCTACACCTTC	CASSIGAGEPYGYTF
TRBV27	NA	TRBJ1-2	NA	TGTGCCAGCAGCCCTGGGAGGTACTATGGCTACACCTTC	CASSPGRYYGYTF
TRBV24-1	TRBD1	TRBJ2-1	NA	TGTGCCACCAGCGACAGGGGAGTTGGGAATGAGCAGTTCTTC	CATSDRGVGNEQFF
TRBV7-3	TRBD1	TRBJ2-1	NA	TGTGCCAGTGCTGACAGGGGTGAGCAGTTCTTC	CASADRGEQFF
TRBV6-6	TRBD1	TRBJ1-5	NA	TGTGCCAGCAGTTCCACGGGACAGGGGATTCAGCCCCAGCATTTT	CASSSTGQGIQPQHF
TRBV4-2	TRBD1	TRBJ1-2	NA	TGTGCCAGCAGCCAAGATAGTAGGGACAGGGCGGGCTATGGCTACACCTTC	CASSQDSRDRAGYGYTF
TRBV11-2	NA	TRBJ2-1	NA	TGTGCCAGCAGCTTAGGTCCAAACAATGAGCAGTTCTTC	CASSLGPNNEQFF
TRBV7-9	TRBD1	TRBJ1-4	few	TGTGCCAGCAGCTTAGTTACAGGGGTACGCGAAAAACTGTTTTTT	CASSLVTGVREKLFF
TRBV24-1	TRBD1	TRBJ2-2	NA	TGTGCCACCAGTGATCCGGGACAGGCATCCGGGGAGCTGTTTTTT	CATSDPGQASGELFF
TRBV4-2	TRBD2	TRBJ2-3	NA	TGTGCCAGCAGCCTCTCCCTCGCAGCGGGGAGAAGCACAGATACGCAGTATTTT	CASSLSLAAGRSTDTQYF
TRBV2	NA	TRBJ2-1	NA	TGTGCCAGCAGTGAAGAGCAGGGTACCTACAATGAGCAGTTCTTC	CASSEEQGTYNEQFF